This record covers a single T cell receptor (beta chain). Its specificity is unknown. Use of 60 Vbeta and 13 Jbeta primers characterized the PCR. Assay: immunoSEQ multiplex PCR; the TCRdb copy retains only in-frame clones and omits some. The data hold approximately 170,000 clones, with under 80% observed a single time. This entry belongs to a study of cytomegalovirus exposure and HLA in healthy donors. Study results and limitations: Under in vitro conditions, three CMV-associated chains were confirmed as specific for CMV antigens.

The trim removed 11 bases at V and 5 bases at J, leaving 18 bases unmatched. This CDR3 has 16 amino acids. Germline loops: CDR1 LNHDA, CDR2 SQIVND (reference sequence). This sequence originates from a man aged 40-49 years in good health and CMV-seronegative. The gene calls are TRBV19 and TRBJ2-5, with 9 positions matching TRBD1. Source material: PBMCs. CDR3 DNA: TGTGCCTCCTCCCCGACAGGGGGTAAGTTCGCGGAGACCCAGTACTTC. Translated: CASSPTGGKFAETQYF.